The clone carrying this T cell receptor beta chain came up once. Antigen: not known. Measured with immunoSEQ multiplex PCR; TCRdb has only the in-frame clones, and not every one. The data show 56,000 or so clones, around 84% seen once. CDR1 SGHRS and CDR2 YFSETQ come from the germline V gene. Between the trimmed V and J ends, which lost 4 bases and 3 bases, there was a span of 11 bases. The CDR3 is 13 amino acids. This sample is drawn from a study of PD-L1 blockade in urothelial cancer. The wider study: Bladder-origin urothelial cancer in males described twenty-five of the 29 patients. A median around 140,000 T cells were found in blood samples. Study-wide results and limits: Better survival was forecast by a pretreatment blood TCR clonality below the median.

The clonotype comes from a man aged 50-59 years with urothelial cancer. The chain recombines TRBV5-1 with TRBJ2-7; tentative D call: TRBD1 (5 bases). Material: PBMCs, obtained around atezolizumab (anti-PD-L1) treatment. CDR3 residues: CASSPRVGYEQYF. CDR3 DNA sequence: TGCGCCAGCAGCCCCAGGGTAGGCTACGAGCAGTACTTC. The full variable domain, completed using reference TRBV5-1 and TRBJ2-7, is KAGVTQTPRYLIKTRGQQVTLSCSPISGHRSVSWYQQTPGQGLQFLFEYFSETQRNKGNFPGRFSGRQFSNSRSEMNVSTLELGDSALYLCASSPRVGYEQYFGPGTRLTVT.